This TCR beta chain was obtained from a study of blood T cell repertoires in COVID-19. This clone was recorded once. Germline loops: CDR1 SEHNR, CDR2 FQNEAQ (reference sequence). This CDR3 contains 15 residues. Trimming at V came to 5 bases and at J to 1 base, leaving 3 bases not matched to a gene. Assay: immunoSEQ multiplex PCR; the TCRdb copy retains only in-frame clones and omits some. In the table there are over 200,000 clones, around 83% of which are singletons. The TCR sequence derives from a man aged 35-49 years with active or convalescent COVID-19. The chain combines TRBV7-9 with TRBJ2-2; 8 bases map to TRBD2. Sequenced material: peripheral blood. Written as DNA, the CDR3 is TGTGCCAGCAGCCCCCGGGGGGGGAACACCGGGGAGCTGTTTTTT. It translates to CASSPRGGNTGELFF.